The source of this T cell receptor beta chain is a study of neurological immune-mediated disorders. In this sample, this clonotype turned up many times. Using its own MiXCR run on the 5' RACE reads, TCRdb lists one record per CDR3 protein. Of around 46,000 distinct CDR3 sequences in the sample, 1.9% were seen once. Trimming at V came to 8 bases and at J to 2 bases, leaving 7 bases not matched to a gene. Germline CDR1 and CDR2: LNHNV and YYDKDF (reference sequence). The CDR3 totals 14 residues. This chain links TRBV15 with TRBJ2-3; 7 bases are a match to TRBD2. The specimen sequenced was PBMCs. This sequence originates from a woman aged 40 to 55 with multiple sclerosis. CDR3: CATAAGDDTDTQYF. The CDR3 DNA is TGTGCCACCGCGGCGGGGGATGACACAGATACGCAGTATTTT. The complete variable domain, with remaining parts taken from reference TRBV15 and TRBJ2-3, reads DAMVIQNPRYQVTQFGKPVTLSCSQTLNHNVMYWYQQKSSQAPKLLFHYYDKDFNNEADTPDNFQSRRPNTSFCFLDIRSPGLGDTAMYLCATAAGDDTDTQYFGPGTRLTVL.